The rows below give T cell receptor beta chains drawn from one sample of a study of blood T cells in healthy people across ages. A single record per CDR3 protein comes from TCRdb applying MiXCR to the 5' RACE reads. The data show about a million distinct CDR3 sequences, with roughly 48% seen just once and about an eighth held by the top ten. The sample comprised blood. These receptors originate from a man aged 30 to 45 in good health. Each CDR3 is given with its conserved first and last residue. The D gene is left open where the match is weak. Clone size appears in some rows only: once, few, many, or a class for an expanded clone.

clone size,J gene,D gene,V gene,CDR3 protein,CDR3 DNA
few,TRBJ2-7,TRBD2,TRBV4-1,CASSQDSGGYYEQYF,TGCGCCAGCAGCCAAGATAGCGGGGGATACTACGAGCAGTACTTC
-,TRBJ2-7,-,TRBV10-3,CAISLGGTYEQYF,TGTGCCATCAGCCTGGGGGGTACCTACGAGCAGTACTTC
-,TRBJ2-7,-,TRBV2,CASSEGLLIYEQYF,TGTGCCAGCAGTGAAGGACTTCTAATTTACGAGCAGTACTTC
-,TRBJ1-1,-,TRBV7-3,CASSLESDAEAFF,TGTGCCAGCAGCTTAGAGTCTGACGCTGAAGCTTTCTTT
-,TRBJ2-1,TRBD1,TRBV12-3/TRBV12-4,CASMGADRATNEQFF,TGTGCCAGCATGGGGGCGGACAGGGCGACCAATGAGCAGTTCTTC
many,TRBJ2-7,-,TRBV7-2,CASSFIGSHYEQYF,TGTGCCAGCAGCTTTATCGGTTCCCACTACGAGCAGTACTTC
-,TRBJ2-1,-,TRBV5-1,CASSFGQRPTTSGEQFF,TGCGCCAGCAGCTTTGGTCAACGACCAACAACCTCTGGTGAGCAGTTCTTC
-,TRBJ2-7,TRBD1,TRBV7-9,CASRPGGEGYEQYF,TGTGCCAGCAGGCCAGGGGGAGAGGGCTACGAGCAGTACTTC
few,TRBJ2-4,-,TRBV5-4,CASSLSDVPRNQYF,TGTGCCAGCAGCTTATCGGACGTCCCCCGTAATCAGTACTTC
many,TRBJ2-7,TRBD2,TRBV2,CASSDRTSFGYEQYF,TGTGCCAGCAGTGACAGGACTAGCTTTGGTTACGAGCAGTACTTC
-,TRBJ1-5,-,TRBV12-3/TRBV12-4,CASSSARGGWQPQHF,TGTGCCAGCAGTTCTGCCCGGGGCGGATGGCAGCCCCAGCATTTT
-,TRBJ1-2,-,TRBV29-1,CSSRVGANGYTF,TGCAGCTCCCGGGTGGGGGCTAATGGCTACACCTTC
-,TRBJ1-1,-,TRBV6-6,CATADLDTEAFF,TGTGCCACCGCGGACCTGGACACTGAAGCTTTCTTT
many,TRBJ2-5,-,TRBV20-1,CSARGADSSETQYF,TGCAGTGCTAGAGGTGCGGACAGTTCAGAGACCCAGTACTTC
-,TRBJ2-6,-,TRBV29-1,CSVEGQGPSSGANVLTF,TGCAGCGTTGAAGGGCAGGGCCCAAGCTCTGGGGCCAACGTCCTGACTTTC
few,TRBJ2-3,TRBD2,TRBV9,CASSVAGLAGTDTQYF,TGTGCCAGCAGCGTAGCCGGTCTAGCGGGCACAGATACGCAGTATTTT
-,TRBJ1-2,-,TRBV5-6,CAGSPGGTNYGYTF,TGTGCCGGCAGCCCCGGGGGGACCAACTATGGCTACACCTTC
-,TRBJ1-5,-,TRBV5-1,CASSPGDGGNQPQHF,TGCGCCAGCAGCCCGGGGGATGGGGGCAATCAGCCCCAGCATTTT
-,TRBJ1-4,TRBD1,TRBV20-1,CSARGRDRGGEKLFF,TGCAGTGCTAGAGGCCGCGACAGGGGAGGTGAAAAACTGTTTTTT
once,TRBJ2-3,TRBD1,TRBV20-1,CSASRTGADTQYF,TGCAGTGCTAGTAGGACAGGGGCCGATACGCAGTATTTT
-,TRBJ1-2,-,TRBV3-1,CASSQESKGYYGYTF,TGTGCCAGCAGCCAAGAGTCCAAGGGATACTATGGCTACACCTTC
-,TRBJ2-5,-,TRBV15,CATSRAKGETQYF,TGTGCCACCAGCAGGGCTAAGGGGGAGACCCAGTACTTC
-,TRBJ2-7,TRBD2,TRBV6-6,CASRSGSGVYEQYF,TGTGCCAGCAGGTCCGGTAGCGGGGTCTACGAGCAGTACTTC
-,TRBJ1-5,-,TRBV10-3,CAISGAEGHQPQHF,TGTGCCATCAGTGGTGCAGAGGGCCATCAGCCCCAGCATTTT
few,TRBJ2-5,TRBD2,TRBV9,CASSVATGLAGIQETQYF,TGTGCCAGCAGCGTAGCTACGGGACTAGCGGGGATCCAAGAGACCCAGTACTTC
few,TRBJ2-2,TRBD1,TRBV28,CASRIQGATTGELFF,TGTGCCAGCAGAATACAGGGGGCGACCACCGGGGAGCTGTTTTTT
-,TRBJ1-5,-,TRBV20-1,CSASPRARGNQPQHF,TGCAGTGCTAGTCCCAGGGCGAGGGGCAATCAGCCCCAGCATTTT
-,TRBJ1-1,-,TRBV20-1,CSAPPGTRNTEAFF,TGCAGTGCGCCCCCCGGGACCCGGAACACTGAAGCTTTCTTT
few,TRBJ2-1,-,TRBV5-5,CASSLRQDSSYNEQFF,TGTGCCAGCAGCCTCCGACAGGATTCCTCCTACAATGAGCAGTTCTTC
-,TRBJ2-7,TRBD2,TRBV4-1,CASSQSPSGGAYEQYF,TGCGCCAGCAGCCAAAGCCCTAGCGGGGGGGCCTACGAGCAGTACTTC
-,TRBJ1-2,TRBD1,TRBV5-1,CASSPIDRVKDYGYTF,TGCGCCAGCAGCCCGATAGACAGGGTCAAGGACTATGGCTACACCTTC
few,TRBJ1-2,-,TRBV18,CASSPWPMGAANYGYTF,TGTGCCAGCTCACCCTGGCCTATGGGGGCAGCTAACTATGGCTACACCTTC
once,TRBJ2-1,-,TRBV24-1,CATSDSGPGVYNEQFF,TGTGCCACCAGTGATTCCGGGCCAGGGGTCTACAATGAGCAGTTCTTC
-,TRBJ2-5,TRBD2,TRBV5-1,CASSLGDSGGQETQYF,TGCGCCAGCAGCTTGGGGGATAGCGGGGGTCAAGAGACCCAGTACTTC
-,TRBJ2-7,-,TRBV18,CASSTQTGRTYEQYF,TGTGCCAGCTCGACGCAAACGGGACGGACCTACGAGCAGTACTTC
few,TRBJ1-2,-,TRBV27,CASSSPTRGYGYTF,TGTGCCAGCAGTTCCCCCACGAGGGGCTATGGCTACACCTTC
-,TRBJ1-2,TRBD1,TRBV27,CASSFRTGESNYGYTF,TGTGCCAGCAGTTTTCGGACAGGGGAATCTAACTATGGCTACACCTTC
many,TRBJ1-1,-,TRBV25-1,CASSVTGNTEAFF,TGCGCCAGCAGCGTGACAGGGAACACTGAAGCTTTCTTT
few,TRBJ1-2,-,TRBV4-1,CASSQVGSMDTGYTF,TGCGCCAGCAGCCAAGTCGGCAGTATGGACACGGGCTACACCTTC
-,TRBJ2-5,-,TRBV12-3/TRBV12-4,CASNRFGEETQYF,TGTGCCAGCAACAGATTTGGGGAAGAGACCCAGTACTTC
few,TRBJ2-4,-,TRBV6-5,CASSYGVGKNIQYF,TGTGCCAGCAGTTACGGTGTAGGCAAAAACATTCAGTACTTC
-,TRBJ2-2,-,TRBV3-1,CASSQVPGGLTGELFF,TGTGCCAGCAGCCAAGTACCCGGGGGGCTAACCGGGGAGCTGTTTTTT
-,TRBJ2-3,TRBD1,TRBV9,CASSVATGGPGDTQYF,TGTGCCAGCAGCGTAGCTACAGGGGGACCTGGAGATACGCAGTATTTT
few,TRBJ1-5,-,TRBV12-3/TRBV12-4,CASSSTGEGNQPQHF,TGTGCCAGCAGTTCGACGGGGGAGGGCAATCAGCCCCAGCATTTT
-,TRBJ2-3,-,TRBV12-3/TRBV12-4,CASSLFAEDTQYF,TGTGCCAGCAGTTTATTCGCGGAGGATACGCAGTATTTT
many,TRBJ2-7,-,TRBV7-2,CASSQGPGTYEQYF,TGTGCCAGCAGCCAGGGTCCGGGTACCTACGAGCAGTACTTC
-,TRBJ1-5,-,TRBV12-3/TRBV12-4,CASNPGHPSNQPQHF,TGTGCCAGCAACCCCGGACACCCTAGCAATCAGCCCCAGCATTTT
-,TRBJ2-1,-,TRBV18,CASSRGERAYNEQFF,TGTGCCAGCTCACGGGGGGAAAGGGCCTACAATGAGCAGTTCTTC